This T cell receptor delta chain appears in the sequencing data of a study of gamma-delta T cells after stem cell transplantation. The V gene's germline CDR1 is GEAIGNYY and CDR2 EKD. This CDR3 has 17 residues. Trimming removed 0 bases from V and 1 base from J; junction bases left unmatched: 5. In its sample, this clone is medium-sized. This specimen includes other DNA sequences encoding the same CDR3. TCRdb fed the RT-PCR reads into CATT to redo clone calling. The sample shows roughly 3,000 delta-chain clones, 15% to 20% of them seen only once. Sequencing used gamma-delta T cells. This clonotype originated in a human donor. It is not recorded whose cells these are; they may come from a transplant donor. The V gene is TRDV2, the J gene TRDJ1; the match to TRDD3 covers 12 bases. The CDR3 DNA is TGTGCCTGTGACACCCTGGGGGATACGCTGGGCACCGATAAACTCATCTTT. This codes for CACDTLGDTLGTDKLIF.